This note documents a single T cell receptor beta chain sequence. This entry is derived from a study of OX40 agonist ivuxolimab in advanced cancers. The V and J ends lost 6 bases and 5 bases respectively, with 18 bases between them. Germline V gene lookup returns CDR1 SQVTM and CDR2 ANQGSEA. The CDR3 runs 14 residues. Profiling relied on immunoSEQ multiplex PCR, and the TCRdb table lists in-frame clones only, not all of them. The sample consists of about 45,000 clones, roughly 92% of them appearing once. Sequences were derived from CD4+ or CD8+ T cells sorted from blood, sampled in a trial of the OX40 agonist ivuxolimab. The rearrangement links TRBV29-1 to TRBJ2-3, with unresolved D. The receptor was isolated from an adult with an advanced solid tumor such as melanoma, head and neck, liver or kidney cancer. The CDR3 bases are TGCAGCGTAGAGTGGACCCGAGCAAGAGATACGCAGTATTTT. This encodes CSVEWTRARDTQYF.